This TCR beta chain derives from a study of T cells in localized non-small cell lung cancer. V gave up 0 bases and J gave up 9 bases; unmatched junction bases: 6. Germline V gives CDR1 SGHTA, CDR2 FQGNSA. CDR3 length: 15 residues. Assay: immunoSEQ multiplex PCR; the TCRdb copy retains only in-frame clones and omits some. The sample lists around 43,000 clones, 85% to 90% occurring once. The TCR sequence derives from a man aged 18 to 49 with stage I lung adenocarcinoma. The specimen comprised peripheral blood, sampled before any cancer treatment. The chain is built from TRBV7-2 and TRBJ2-2; 8 bases align to TRBD2. The CDR3 spells CASSLAAGGFRELFF. The DNA of the CDR3 is TGTGCCAGCAGCTTAGCGGCGGGGGGCTTCCGGGAGCTGTTTTTT.